These 16 T cell receptor beta chains share one sample of origin, sequenced in a study of shared clonotypes between healthy human individuals. The method was immunoSEQ multiplex PCR; TCRdb's version includes in-frame clones alone and lacks a portion of them. Found here are millions of clones, 90% to 95% of them singletons; the top ten hold 0.13%. The sequenced sample was naive CD4+ T cells sorted from blood. Subset: CD45RA+ positively selected. Source of these receptors: a young man in good health.

The chain joins TRBV6-5 to TRBJ1-4; TRBD1 might be the D (5 bases). Germline V gene data show CDR1 as MNHEY and CDR2 as SVGAGI. The V end lost 4 bases, the J end lost 10 bases, and 19 bases lay between the germline ends. This CDR3 contains 15 residues. Here the CDR3 DNA reads TGTGCCAGCAGTTCCGGACAAGTTTGGGATTTAAAACTGTTTTTT. It yields the protein CASSSGQVWDLKLFF.

The chain is built from TRBV5-6 and TRBJ2-1; 7 bases match TRBD2. J was trimmed by 9 bases and V by 1 base; bases with no gene match: 4. Germline V gene data show CDR1 as SGHDT and CDR2 as YYEEEE. The CDR3 length is 13 residues. In DNA form, the CDR3 reads TGTGCCAGCAGCTTGTGGGGGACTATTGAGCAGTTCTTC. It encodes CASSLWGTIEQFF.

The chain has TRBV18 and TRBJ2-7; 7 nucleotides agree with TRBD1. V shed 4 bases, J shed 0 bases, and the junction held 3 bases outside the gene matches. Per the germline V gene, CDR1 is KGHSH and CDR2 is LQKENI. CDR3 length: 14 residues. The CDR3 sequence: CASSQGQNSYEQYF. The DNA for the CDR3 is TGTGCCAGCTCACAGGGACAGAACTCCTACGAGCAGTACTTC.

V usage is TRBV29-1 and J usage is TRBJ2-3, with D possibly matching TRBD1 (6 bases). V was cut by 6 bases and J by 3 bases, with 16 bases left in between. CDR3 length equals 14 residues. Germline V lookup: CDR1 SQVTM, CDR2 ANQGSEA. The CDR3 spells CSVHRDTGTDTQYF. The CDR3 nucleotides read TGCAGCGTGCACCGGGACACGGGAACAGATACGCAGTATTTT.

This CDR3 reads CASTQIGSNYGYTF. DNA of the CDR3: TGTGCCAGCACCCAAATAGGGTCTAACTATGGCTACACCTTC. The chain couples TRBV7-2 to TRBJ1-2; D unresolved. Germline CDR1 is SGHTA and CDR2 is FQGNSA. Trimming cost V 7 bases and J 0 bases, with 12 bases left between them. The CDR3 totals 14 residues.

The V gene is TRBV6-1, the J gene TRBJ2-5; the D gene is possibly TRBD2 (6 bases). The germline V gene encodes CDR1 MNHNS and CDR2 SASEGT. The CDR3 contains 14 residues. V lost 7 bases and J lost 1, with 13 bases in between. The CDR3 nucleotides are TGTGCCAGCACGAGGACTAACCTCCAAGAGACCCAGTACTTC. Amino acid sequence: CASTRTNLQETQYF.

J is TRBJ1-2 and V is TRBV2, with a possible D match to TRBD1 (5 bases). CDR1 is SNHLY and CDR2 is FYNNEI in the germline V gene. The V gene lost 8 bases and the J gene lost 4 bases, with 17 bases spanning the gap. The CDR3 is made up of 14 amino acids. The CDR3, as DNA: TGTGCCAGCCCTCAAGCTGGGGCTCTCTATGGCTACACCTTC. Translation gives CASPQAGALYGYTF.

Worth noting for this clone: This sample includes further DNA sequences coding for the same CDR3. This sequence joins TRBV7-9 and TRBJ1-1, with no clear D. Deletions cut 4 bases from V and 0 bases from J, with 6 bases between. The CDR3 length is 13 residues. CDR1 is SEHNR, CDR2 FQNEAQ, per germline (reference sequence). The CDR3 bases are TGTGCCAGCAGCTGGACCCTGAACACTGAAGCTTTCTTT. It is translated as CASSWTLNTEAFF.

This clone was counted a few times. The V gene is TRBV7-2, the J gene TRBJ2-1, with D uncertain. CDR3 length: 12 residues. Germline CDR1 is SGHTA and CDR2 is FQGNSA. V gave up 1 base and J gave up 10 bases, with 8 bases separating them. As DNA, the CDR3 is TGTGCCAGCAGCTTAGAAATCAGAGAGCAGTTCTTC. Residues: CASSLEIREQFF. Filled out from reference TRBV7-2 and TRBJ2-1, the complete variable domain reads GAGVSQSPSNKVTEKGKDVELRCDPISGHTALYWYRQSLGQGLEFLIYFQGNSAPDKSGLPSDRFSAERTGGSVSTLTIQRTQQEDSAVYLCASSLEIREQFFGPGTRLTVL.

This sequence joins TRBV5-1 and TRBJ2-2, with D possibly matching TRBD1 (6 bases). Deletions cut 4 bases from V and 3 bases from J, with 16 bases between. The length of the CDR3 is 16 residues. Per the germline V gene, CDR1 is SGHRS and CDR2 is YFSETQ. The CDR3 coding sequence is TGCGCCAGCAGCGCCGAACCAGGGGATTACACCGGGGAGCTGTTTTTT. Protein product: CASSAEPGDYTGELFF.

This chain uses TRBV18 with TRBJ2-2; D remains unclear. The germline CDR1 and CDR2 sequences are KGHSH and LQKENI. Trimming pared 1 base from V and 3 bases from J, leaving 9 bases between. This CDR3 is 15 amino acids long. CDR3 sequence (DNA): TGTGCCAGCTCACCACTGATTTTGGACACCGGGGAGCTGTTTTTT. Protein sequence: CASSPLILDTGELFF.

This clone has only one observation. For the CDR3, the DNA is TGTGCCACGCAGAGGGGGTTAACCGAAAAACTGTTTTTT. This encodes CATQRGLTEKLFF. The genes are TRBV28 and TRBJ1-4; D is possibly TRBD1 (6 bases). The V end was cut by 10 bases, the J end by 8 bases, with 17 bases between. Germline assignment: CDR1 MDHEN and CDR2 SYDVKM. This CDR3 is built from 13 residues.

V usage is TRBV29-1 and J usage is TRBJ2-2; D gene unclear. CDR3 length: 11 amino acids. Trimming cost V 5 bases and J 6 bases, with 7 bases left between them. Germline lookup yields CDR1 SQVTM and CDR2 ANQGSEA. The CDR3 region has the DNA TGCAGCGTTAGGGAACCCGGGGAGCTGTTTTTT. It yields the protein CSVREPGELFF.

In its sample, this clone was seen once. V is TRBV25-1 and J is TRBJ1-1, with D possibly being TRBD1 (5 bases). CDR1 MGHDK and CDR2 SYGVNS come from the germline V gene. The ends were cut back, 3 bases at V and 6 bases at J, with 11 bases in the middle. The CDR3 is 13 residues long. DNA of the CDR3: TGTGCCAGCAGTGACCCAGGGATCGCTGAAGCTTTCTTT. It encodes CASSDPGIAEAFF.

The J gene is TRBJ1-1, the V gene TRBV30; D uncertain. Germline V gene lookup returns CDR1 GTSNPN and CDR2 SVGIG (reference sequence). The CDR3 runs to 13 residues. V lost 2 bases, J lost 5 bases, and 12 bases lay in between. The CDR3 protein is CAWSTSRGTEAFF. CDR3 coding DNA: TGTGCCTGGAGTACTAGCCGGGGAACTGAAGCTTTCTTT.

Note on this clone: Germline is not matched at one junction end, which may reflect a read error. The chain uses TRBV7-7 and TRBJ2-4, with TRBD2 as a possible D gene (5 bases). The CDR3 sequence is 13 residues long. Germline CDR1 reads SSHAT; CDR2 reads FNYEAQ (reference sequence). In nucleotides, the CDR3 is TGTGCTAGCAGCTCCAGGTGGGGAGACATTCAGTACTTC. This sequence encodes CASSSRWGDIQYF.